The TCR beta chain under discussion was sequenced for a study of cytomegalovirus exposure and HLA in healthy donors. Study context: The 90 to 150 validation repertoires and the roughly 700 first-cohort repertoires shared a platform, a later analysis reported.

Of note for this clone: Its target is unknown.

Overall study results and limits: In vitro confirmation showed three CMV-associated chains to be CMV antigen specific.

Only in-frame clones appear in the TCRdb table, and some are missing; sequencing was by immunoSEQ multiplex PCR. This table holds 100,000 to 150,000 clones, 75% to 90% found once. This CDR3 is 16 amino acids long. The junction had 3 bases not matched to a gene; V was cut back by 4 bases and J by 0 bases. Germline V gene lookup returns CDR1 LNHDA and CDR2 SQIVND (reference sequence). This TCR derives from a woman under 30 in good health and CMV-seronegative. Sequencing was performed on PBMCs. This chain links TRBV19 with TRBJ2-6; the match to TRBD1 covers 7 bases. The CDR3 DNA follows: TGTGCCAGTAGTACAGGGACAGACTCTGGGGCCAACGTCCTGACTTTC. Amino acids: CASSTGTDSGANVLTF.